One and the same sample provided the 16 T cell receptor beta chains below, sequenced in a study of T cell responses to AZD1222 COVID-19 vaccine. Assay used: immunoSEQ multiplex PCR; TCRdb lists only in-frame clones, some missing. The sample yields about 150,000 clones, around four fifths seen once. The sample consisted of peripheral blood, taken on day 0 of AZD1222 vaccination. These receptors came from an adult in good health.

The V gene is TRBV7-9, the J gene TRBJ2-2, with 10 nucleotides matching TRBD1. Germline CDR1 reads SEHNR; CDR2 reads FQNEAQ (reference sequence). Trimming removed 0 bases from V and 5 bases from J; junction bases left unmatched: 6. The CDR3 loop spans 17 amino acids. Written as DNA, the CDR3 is TGTGCCAGCAGCTTAGCGCTTACGGGACAGGGGACCGGGGAGCTGTTTTTT. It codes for CASSLALTGQGTGELFF.

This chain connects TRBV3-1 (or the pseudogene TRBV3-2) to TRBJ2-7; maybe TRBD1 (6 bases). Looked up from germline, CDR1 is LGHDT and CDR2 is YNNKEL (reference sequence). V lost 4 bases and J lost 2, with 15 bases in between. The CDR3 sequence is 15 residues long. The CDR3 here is CASSPDIQGPYEQYF. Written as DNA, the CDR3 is TGTGCCAGCAGCCCGGACATACAGGGACCCTACGAGCAGTACTTC.

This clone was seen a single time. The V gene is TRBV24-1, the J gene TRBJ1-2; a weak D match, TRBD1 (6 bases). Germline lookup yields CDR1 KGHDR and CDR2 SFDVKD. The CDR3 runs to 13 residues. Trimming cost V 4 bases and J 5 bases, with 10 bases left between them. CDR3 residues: CATSEGAGYGYTF. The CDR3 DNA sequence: TGTGCCACCAGTGAGGGGGCAGGGTATGGCTACACCTTC.

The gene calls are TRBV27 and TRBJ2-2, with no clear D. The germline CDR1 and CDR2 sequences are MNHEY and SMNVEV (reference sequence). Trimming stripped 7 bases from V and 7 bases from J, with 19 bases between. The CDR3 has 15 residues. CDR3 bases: TGTGCCAGCACGTATGGTCCGCAGGCCCTCGGGGAGCTGTTTTTT. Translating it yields CASTYGPQALGELFF.

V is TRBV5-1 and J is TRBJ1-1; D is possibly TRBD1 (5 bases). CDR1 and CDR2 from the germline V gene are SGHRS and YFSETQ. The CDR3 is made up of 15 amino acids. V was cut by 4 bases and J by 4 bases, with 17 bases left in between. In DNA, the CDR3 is TGCGCCAGCAGCCTGGGGTTGGGGGTGGGCACTGAAGCTTTCTTT. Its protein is CASSLGLGVGTEAFF.

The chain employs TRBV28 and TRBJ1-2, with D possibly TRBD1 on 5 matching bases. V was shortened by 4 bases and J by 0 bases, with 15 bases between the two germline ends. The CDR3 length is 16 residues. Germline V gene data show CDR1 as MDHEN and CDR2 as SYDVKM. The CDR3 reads CASSSTPPTANYGYTF. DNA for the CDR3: TGTGCCAGCAGTTCAACCCCCCCGACAGCTAACTATGGCTACACCTTC.

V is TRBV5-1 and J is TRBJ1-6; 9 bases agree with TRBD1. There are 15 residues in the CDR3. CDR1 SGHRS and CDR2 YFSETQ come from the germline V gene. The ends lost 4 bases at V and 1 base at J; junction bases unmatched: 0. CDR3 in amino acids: CASSGQGSYNSPLHF. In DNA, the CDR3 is TGCGCCAGCAGCGGACAGGGGTCCTATAATTCACCCCTCCACTTT.

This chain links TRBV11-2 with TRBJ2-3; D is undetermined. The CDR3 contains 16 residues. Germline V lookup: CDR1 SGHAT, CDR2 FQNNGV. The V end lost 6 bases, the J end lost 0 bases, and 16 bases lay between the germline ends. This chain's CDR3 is CASSPRTGKSTDTQYF. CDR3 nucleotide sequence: TGTGCCAGCAGTCCCCGGACGGGTAAGAGCACAGATACGCAGTATTTT.

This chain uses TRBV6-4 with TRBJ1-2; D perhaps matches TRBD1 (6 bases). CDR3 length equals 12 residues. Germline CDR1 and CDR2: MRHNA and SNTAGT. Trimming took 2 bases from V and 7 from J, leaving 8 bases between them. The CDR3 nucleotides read TGTGCCAGCAGTGACGCAGGGGCTGGCTACACCTTC. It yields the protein CASSDAGAGYTF.

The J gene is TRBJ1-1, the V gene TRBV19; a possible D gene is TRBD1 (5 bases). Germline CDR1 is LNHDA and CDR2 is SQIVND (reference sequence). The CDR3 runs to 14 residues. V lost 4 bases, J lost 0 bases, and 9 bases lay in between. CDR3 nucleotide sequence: TGTGCCAGTAGTACCGGGGCCCTGAACACTGAAGCTTTCTTT. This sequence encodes CASSTGALNTEAFF.

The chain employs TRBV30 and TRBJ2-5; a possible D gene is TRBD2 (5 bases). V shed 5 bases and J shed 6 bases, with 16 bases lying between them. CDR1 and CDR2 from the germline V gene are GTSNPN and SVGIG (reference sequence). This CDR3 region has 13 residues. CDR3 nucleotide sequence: TGTGCCTGGGAGGGAGCCGGTTGGAAGACCCAGTACTTC. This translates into CAWEGAGWKTQYF.

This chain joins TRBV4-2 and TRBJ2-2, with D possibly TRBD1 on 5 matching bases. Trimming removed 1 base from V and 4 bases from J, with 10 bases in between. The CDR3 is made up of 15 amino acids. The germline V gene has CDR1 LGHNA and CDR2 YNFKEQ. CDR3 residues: CASSQGQQVTGELFF. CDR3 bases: TGTGCCAGCAGCCAAGGACAGCAAGTCACCGGGGAGCTGTTTTTT.

The CDR3 bases are TGTGCCAGCTCACCACCGGGACAGAAATTGACTGAAGCTTTCTTT. This translates into CASSPPGQKLTEAFF. This rearrangement joins TRBV18 to TRBJ1-1; 7 positions agree with TRBD1. The CDR3 is 15 residues long. V shed 0 bases, J shed 5 bases, and the junction held 6 bases outside the gene matches. Germline CDR1 is KGHSH and CDR2 is LQKENI.

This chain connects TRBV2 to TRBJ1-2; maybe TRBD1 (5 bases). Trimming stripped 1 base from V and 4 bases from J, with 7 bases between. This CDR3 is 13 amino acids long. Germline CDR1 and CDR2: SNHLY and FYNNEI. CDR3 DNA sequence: TGTGCCAGCAGTGAAGTACAGGTCTATGGCTACACCTTC. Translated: CASSEVQVYGYTF.

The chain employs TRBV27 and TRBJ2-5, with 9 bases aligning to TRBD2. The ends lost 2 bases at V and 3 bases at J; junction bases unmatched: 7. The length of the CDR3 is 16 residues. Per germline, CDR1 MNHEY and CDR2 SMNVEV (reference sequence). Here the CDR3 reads CASSLLPGLAKETQYF. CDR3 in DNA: TGTGCCAGCAGTTTACTTCCGGGACTAGCTAAAGAGACCCAGTACTTC.

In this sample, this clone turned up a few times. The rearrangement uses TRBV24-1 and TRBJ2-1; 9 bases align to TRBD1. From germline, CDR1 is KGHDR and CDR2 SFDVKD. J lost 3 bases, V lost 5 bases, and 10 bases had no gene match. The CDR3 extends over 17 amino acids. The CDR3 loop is CATSADVTGGFYNEQFF. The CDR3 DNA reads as TGTGCCACCAGTGCGGACGTGACAGGGGGTTTCTACAATGAGCAGTTCTTC.